This T cell receptor (beta chain) was recorded in a study of T cell responses to AZD1222 COVID-19 vaccine. Study context: Pooled in the analysis were second doses at about 4 or about 12 weeks. Notes on the study in general: Per reports, nearly half of all spike-specific TCRs target regions that are unmutated in variants. Donors were chiefly white British, with a greater number of females, and clonal diversity was perhaps underestimated. Repertoires were obtained solely post-peak T cell response.

Data came from immunoSEQ multiplex PCR; TCRdb stores just in-frame clones and leaves some out. This sample has about 190,000 clones, with around 92% found just once. Concerning this clone itself: As yet, its antigen is unknown.

This CDR3 is built from 15 residues. Germline assignment: CDR1 SNHLY and CDR2 FYNNEI. V was cut by 8 bases and J by 0 bases, with 14 bases left in between. This specimen consisted of peripheral blood, obtained on day 0 of AZD1222 vaccination. This rearrangement joins TRBV2 to TRBJ2-1, with D tentatively TRBD2 (6 bases). This clonotype was sampled from an adult in good health. The CDR3 DNA reads as TGTGCCAGCGGGGGACTCCTACGCTCCTACAATGAGCAGTTCTTC. It translates to CASGGLLRSYNEQFF.